This T cell receptor beta chain was obtained from a study of blood T cell repertoires in COVID-19. Study information: Some COVID-19 samples were acute and others convalescent; all came from the United States, Italy and Spain. Sources were T cells, B-cell-depleted T cells, or PBMCs; the material itself was cDNA or gDNA.

Recruited during active infection, patients (from Seattle) were subsequently followed longitudinally. Original processing methods: Reference gene primers were amplified, and this amplification served to estimate nucleated cell counts. Clones were sequenced by immunoSEQ multiplex PCR, and TCRdb holds only the in-frame ones, with some missing. V and J calls and clone size are given by that table; D and trimming were obtained from the DNA. The table has about 340,000 clones, about 88% seen once. V was pared by 5 bases and J by 4 bases, with 7 bases of the junction left unmatched. Germline CDR1 reads LNHDA; CDR2 reads SQIVND (reference sequence). There are 15 residues in the CDR3.

The V call is TRBV19, the J call TRBJ2-3, with TRBD1 identical over 9 bases. The receptor comes from a woman aged 60-75 years with COVID-19, enrolled during active disease. Input material: peripheral blood. The CDR3 nucleotides read TGTGCCAGTAGTCCCGGGACAGGGTCGTCAGATACGCAGTATTTT. Translation: CASSPGTGSSDTQYF. Full variable domain (remainder filled in from reference TRBV19 and TRBJ2-3): DGGITQSPKYLFRKEGQNVTLSCEQNLNHDAMYWYRQDPGQGLRLIYYSQIVNDFQKGDIAEGYSVSREKKESFPLTVTSAQKNPTAFYLCASSPGTGSSDTQYFGPGTRLTVL.